This T cell receptor beta chain was sequenced for a study of graft-versus-host responses after intestinal transplantation. Study-wide context: Those transplanted obtained multivisceral, liver-intestinal, or isolated intestinal grafts. Anti-thymocyte globulin induction was given to all recipients, followed by tacrolimus and steroids for roughly 3 years. Study findings and constraints: There were GvH clones found in recipient marrow, and some of them appeared first in ileum or blood. Early after transplant, HvG declines were associated with peak levels of circulating GvH clones.

CDR3 length: 14 amino acids. Trimming shortened V by 4 bases and J by 0 bases, and 10 bases separated the two germline ends. Germline loops: CDR1 SGHTA, CDR2 FQGTGA. Some clones are missing from TCRdb's copy, which holds only in-frame ones; the method was immunoSEQ multiplex PCR. This repertoire shows over 55,000 clones, 80% to 95% found once; its top ten account for approximately 1.3%. Comments on this clone: Antigen specificity is unknown.

The chain links TRBV7-3 to TRBJ2-7; maybe TRBD2 (6 bases). Material: unstimulated CD8+ T cells sorted from spleen or lymph node cells, obtained before intestinal transplant. The TCR originated in a human donor who received an intestinal transplant. CDR3 sequence reads: CASSSRLDSYEQYF. CDR3 in DNA: TGTGCCAGCAGCTCCCGACTAGACTCCTACGAGCAGTACTTC.